Presented here are 3 T cell receptor beta chains from one specimen sequenced in a study of persistence of HIV-infected CD4 T cells (dated by TCRdb to about 2020). The immunoSEQ hsTCRB assay version 4 in survey mode was used to sequence TCRbeta repertoires from genomic DNA. TCRdb limited this immuneACCESS table to in-frame rearrangements with V and J called. A share of clones is missing; checked studies link under half to unresolved V genes, and the rest is unexplained. Counted in this sample were tens of thousands of clones; around 67% of them appeared once. The biggest ten clones account for about 1.8% of the sample. Explained via the paper, the treatment or condition label denotes: suppressive antiretroviral therapy. A pool of overlapping 15-mer peptides from HIV-1 Gag, at 1 ug per peptide per mL, was used to stimulate the cells. CD4+ T cells that responded were sorted based on upregulation of both CD40 ligand and CD69.

No antigens are known for them. The starting material was CD4+ T cells sorted from PBMCs after approximately 20-hour stimulation, obtained from a patient who received antiretroviral therapy. The intended sense of this specimen's cell subset or site label: CD40L+CD69+ CD4 T cells responding to HIV-1 Gag peptides. The receptors here all came from an adult man with HIV who was CMV-seropositive.

This clone was seen a few times. The chain combines TRBV28 with TRBJ2-7; the match to TRBD1 covers 12 bases. The CDR3 length is 16 residues. CDR1 is MDHEN and CDR2 is SYDVKM in the germline V gene. The ends lost 7 bases at V and 4 bases at J; junction bases unmatched: 11. CDR3 in DNA: TGTGCCAGCACAGCTAGGGGGGACAGGGGGCAGTACGAGCAGTACTTC. Encoded protein: CASTARGDRGQYEQYF.

This clone was seen a handful of times. The genes are TRBV7-9 and TRBJ1-1; D call uncertain. CDR1 and CDR2 from the germline V gene are SEHNR and FQNEAQ (reference sequence). Trimming shortened V by 0 bases and J by 1 base, and 9 bases separated the two germline ends. The CDR3 totals 15 residues. CDR3 residues: CASSLAGSANTEAFF. The CDR3 DNA reads as TGTGCCAGCAGCTTAGCGGGGTCGGCGAACACTGAAGCTTTCTTT.

This chain connects TRBV19 to TRBJ1-2; 7 bases agree with TRBD1. Germline CDR1 reads LNHDA; CDR2 reads SQIVND (reference sequence). This CDR3 spans 15 amino acids. With 2 bases clipped from V and 4 bases from J, the junction kept 7 bases outside the gene matches. Written as DNA, the CDR3 is TGTGCCAGTAGTATATCGACAGGGCTTGGCTATGGCTACACCTTC. Its protein is CASSISTGLGYGYTF.